The T cell receptor beta chain under discussion was sequenced for a study of human thymus T cells. Study outcomes and limitations: V and J genes seemed to be used with bias in thymic and blood repertoires.

TCRdb's copy holds only in-frame clones and misses some; the assay was immunoSEQ multiplex PCR. The profile shows just over 45,000 clones, just under 95% of them singletons. Each of the donors was a healthy Finnish infant who was undergoing open corrective cardiac surgery for congenital heart defects. Half of the eight donors gave about 0.45-1 mL blood during surgery. No fixed cell number was used; all available blood leukocytes supplied DNA. With regard to this clone: Its target is unknown.

The source is a girl younger than two with a congenital heart defect but otherwise immunologically healthy. The specimen was blood.

CDR3 protein: CASRLGDQPQHF. The CDR3 DNA follows: TGTGCCAGCAGGCTAGGGGATCAGCCCCAGCATTTT. The J gene is TRBJ1-5, the V gene TRBV6-1; TRBD1 is a possible D gene (5 bases). Trimming took off 6 bases at V and 5 bases at J, with 8 bases between the two ends. CDR3 length: 12 residues. Germline V gene data show CDR1 as MNHNS and CDR2 as SASEGT.